This T cell receptor beta chain derives from a study of OX40 agonist ivuxolimab in advanced cancers. CDR1 is SGHRS and CDR2 is YFSETQ in the germline V gene. V was pared by 5 bases and J by 8 bases, with 9 bases of the junction left unmatched. CDR3 length: 13 residues. The method was immunoSEQ multiplex PCR; TCRdb's version includes in-frame clones alone and lacks a portion of them. The sample consists of some 74,000 clones, roughly 85% of them appearing once. The source of this sequence is an adult with an advanced solid tumor such as melanoma, head and neck, liver or kidney cancer. Sequencing was performed on CD4+ or CD8+ T cells sorted from blood, taken in a trial of the OX40 agonist ivuxolimab. The rearrangement links TRBV5-1 to TRBJ1-2, with TRBD1 matching 7 bases. CDR3 in DNA: TGCGCCAGCAGACCGGGGACAGTAAGCGGCTACACCTTC. Its protein product is CASRPGTVSGYTF.